These T cell receptor beta chains were read from a single sample in a study of regulatory T cells in long-lasting Graves disease. Each CDR3 protein gets one entry after TCRdb re-called the multiplex PCR reads with MiXCR. Of 530,000 or so distinct CDR3 sequences in the sample, roughly 15% were seen once. This sample also appeared in a second study, on T cells in Graves' hyperthyroidism and ophthalmopathy.

The sequencing here drew on peripheral blood mononuclear cells (PBMCs), taken at new diagnosis, from a patient treated with antithyroid drugs. Receptors originate from a man between 18 and 35 years old with Graves disease. The CDR3 runs from the conserved cysteine through the conserved F or W. Fields, in order: V gene, clone size, CDR3 length, J gene, D gene, CDR3 DNA, CDR3 protein. D genes are given only for firm matches. Rows may omit the clone size; those that give it use once, few, many or a size class.

v_call: TRBV7-2; clone_size: many; cdr3_length: 14; j_call: TRBJ2-1; d_call: TRBD2; cdr3_nt: TGTGCCAGCAGCCAACGACTAGCGTTAAATGAGCAGTTCTTC; cdr3_aa: CASSQRLALNEQFF
v_call: TRBV18; clone_size: many; cdr3_length: 13; j_call: TRBJ1-1; d_call: -; cdr3_nt: TGTGCCAGTCAGGGGCAATTGAACACTGAAGCTTTCTTT; cdr3_aa: CASQGQLNTEAFF
v_call: TRBV6-2/TRBV6-3; clone_size: few; cdr3_length: 14; j_call: TRBJ2-7; d_call: TRBD1; cdr3_nt: TGTGCCAGCAGTTACGGGACAGGGGCCCCCGAGCAGTACTTC; cdr3_aa: CASSYGTGAPEQYF
v_call: TRBV7-9; clone_size: -; cdr3_length: 13; j_call: TRBJ1-4; d_call: -; cdr3_nt: TGTGCCAGCAGCCCTGAGGCTAATGAAAAACTGTTTTTT; cdr3_aa: CASSPEANEKLFF
v_call: TRBV12-3/TRBV12-4; clone_size: many; cdr3_length: 19; j_call: TRBJ2-5; d_call: TRBD2; cdr3_nt: TGTGCCAGCAGTCAAGGACTAGCGGGAGCCAAACCCCCCGAAGAGACCCAGTACTTC; cdr3_aa: CASSQGLAGAKPPEETQYF
v_call: TRBV28; clone_size: few; cdr3_length: 15; j_call: TRBJ1-1; d_call: -; cdr3_nt: TGTGCCAGCAGTTTATGGCGGGAGATGAACACTGAAGCTTTCTTT; cdr3_aa: CASSLWREMNTEAFF
v_call: TRBV25-1; clone_size: -; cdr3_length: 15; j_call: TRBJ1-1; d_call: TRBD1; cdr3_nt: TGTGCCAGCAGTGCGGGAGACAGGGATCTGACTGAAGCTTTCTTT; cdr3_aa: CASSAGDRDLTEAFF
v_call: TRBV7-4; clone_size: few; cdr3_length: 19; j_call: TRBJ2-1; d_call: -; cdr3_nt: TGTGCCAGCAGCGCCGTATTGAGTGGGAGCAGGGATGTATCGAATGAGCAGTTCTTC; cdr3_aa: CASSAVLSGSRDVSNEQFF
v_call: TRBV20-1; clone_size: few; cdr3_length: 15; j_call: TRBJ2-3; d_call: -; cdr3_nt: TGCAGTGCTAGAGGGGATCTCATGCTGACAGATACGCAGTATTTT; cdr3_aa: CSARGDLMLTDTQYF
v_call: TRBV25-1; clone_size: many; cdr3_length: 15; j_call: TRBJ1-4; d_call: -; cdr3_nt: TGTGCCAGCAGTGACGGGGCTCCTGGCTATGAAAAACTGTTTTTT; cdr3_aa: CASSDGAPGYEKLFF
v_call: TRBV29-1; clone_size: few; cdr3_length: 15; j_call: TRBJ1-2; d_call: TRBD1; cdr3_nt: TGCAGCGTTGAAGAGTCAGGACAGGGGGTCAGTGGCTACACCTTC; cdr3_aa: CSVEESGQGVSGYTF
v_call: TRBV5-1; clone_size: -; cdr3_length: 16; j_call: TRBJ2-5; d_call: -; cdr3_nt: TGCGCCAGCAGCTCGGGACAGCACATGGAGGGGGAGACCCAGTACTTC; cdr3_aa: CASSSGQHMEGETQYF
v_call: TRBV27; clone_size: many; cdr3_length: 15; j_call: TRBJ1-1; d_call: -; cdr3_nt: TGTGCCAGCAGTTACCTTGGTAGGATGAACACTGAAGCTTTCTTT; cdr3_aa: CASSYLGRMNTEAFF
v_call: TRBV7-9; clone_size: many; cdr3_length: 12; j_call: TRBJ2-2; d_call: -; cdr3_nt: TGTGCCAGCTCCCCCGACAGGGGGGAGCTGTTTTTT; cdr3_aa: CASSPDRGELFF
v_call: TRBV20-1; clone_size: many; cdr3_length: 15; j_call: TRBJ2-7; d_call: TRBD2; cdr3_nt: TGCAGTGCAACTTCGGGACTAGTCACCAGGTACGAGCAGTACTTC; cdr3_aa: CSATSGLVTRYEQYF
v_call: TRBV20-1; clone_size: -; cdr3_length: 16; j_call: TRBJ1-5; d_call: -; cdr3_nt: TGCAGTGCTACAGACGCCGGGGGCGTAGGCAATCAGCCCCAGCATTTT; cdr3_aa: CSATDAGGVGNQPQHF
v_call: TRBV7-8; clone_size: many; cdr3_length: 16; j_call: TRBJ2-7; d_call: -; cdr3_nt: TGTGCCAGCAGCTTAGATAGGTTCCAGGGATCCTACGAGCAGTACTTC; cdr3_aa: CASSLDRFQGSYEQYF
v_call: TRBV11-1; clone_size: many; cdr3_length: 16; j_call: TRBJ2-7; d_call: TRBD1; cdr3_nt: TGTGCCAGCAGCTTAGACTGGACAGGGCCTCGATCGGAGCAGTACTTC; cdr3_aa: CASSLDWTGPRSEQYF
v_call: TRBV9; clone_size: -; cdr3_length: 14; j_call: TRBJ2-5; d_call: TRBD2; cdr3_nt: TGTGCCAGCAGCGGGGCGGGAGCCCAAGAGACCCAGTACTTC; cdr3_aa: CASSGAGAQETQYF
v_call: TRBV2; clone_size: -; cdr3_length: 15; j_call: TRBJ1-2; d_call: -; cdr3_nt: TGTGCCAGCAGGGGGCTGAGACAGGATAACTATGGCTACACCTTC; cdr3_aa: CASRGLRQDNYGYTF
v_call: TRBV20-1; clone_size: many; cdr3_length: 13; j_call: TRBJ2-5; d_call: -; cdr3_nt: TGCAGTGCCCACCCAAGGGCCCGCGAGACCCAGTACTTC; cdr3_aa: CSAHPRARETQYF
v_call: TRBV20-1; clone_size: -; cdr3_length: 17; j_call: TRBJ2-2; d_call: -; cdr3_nt: TGCAGTGCTAGAGATCTCCACAGGGGGGGTAACACCGGGGAGCTGTTTTTT; cdr3_aa: CSARDLHRGGNTGELFF